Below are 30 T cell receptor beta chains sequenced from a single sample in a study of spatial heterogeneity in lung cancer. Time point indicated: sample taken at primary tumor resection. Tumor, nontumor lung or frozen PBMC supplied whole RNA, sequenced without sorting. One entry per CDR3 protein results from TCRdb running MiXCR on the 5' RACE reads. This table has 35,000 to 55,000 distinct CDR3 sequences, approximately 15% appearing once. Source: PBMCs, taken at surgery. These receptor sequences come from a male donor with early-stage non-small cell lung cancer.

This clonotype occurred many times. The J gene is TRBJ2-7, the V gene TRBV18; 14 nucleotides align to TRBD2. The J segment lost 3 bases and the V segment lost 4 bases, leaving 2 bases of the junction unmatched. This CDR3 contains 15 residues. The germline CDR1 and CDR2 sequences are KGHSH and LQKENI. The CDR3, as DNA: TGTGCCAGCTCACGGGGACTAGCGGGGGACTACGAGCAGTACTTC. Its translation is CASSRGLAGDYEQYF.

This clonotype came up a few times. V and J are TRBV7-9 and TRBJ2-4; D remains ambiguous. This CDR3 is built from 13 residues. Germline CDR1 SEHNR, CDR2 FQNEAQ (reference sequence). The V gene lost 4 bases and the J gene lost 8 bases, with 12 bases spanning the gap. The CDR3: CASSSNRNYIQYF. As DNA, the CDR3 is TGTGCCAGCAGCTCCAATAGGAATTACATTCAGTACTTC.

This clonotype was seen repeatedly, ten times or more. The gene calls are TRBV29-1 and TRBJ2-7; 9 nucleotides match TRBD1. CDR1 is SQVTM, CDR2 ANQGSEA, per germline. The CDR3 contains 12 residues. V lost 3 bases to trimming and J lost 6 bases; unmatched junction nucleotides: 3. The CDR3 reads CSVDLTGGEQYF. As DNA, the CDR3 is TGCAGCGTTGACTTGACAGGGGGCGAGCAGTACTTC.

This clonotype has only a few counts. CDR3 nucleotide sequence: TGCGCCAGCAGCCAGCTCCCCTATCAATGGCGGGGAGACTACGAGCAGTACTTC. This gives the protein CASSQLPYQWRGDYEQYF. The V and J genes are TRBV4-1 and TRBJ2-7; D perhaps matches TRBD2 (6 bases). Germline loops: CDR1 MGHRA, CDR2 YSYEKL. The CDR3 consists of 18 residues. The V gene lost 3 bases and the J gene lost 3 bases, with 24 bases spanning the gap.

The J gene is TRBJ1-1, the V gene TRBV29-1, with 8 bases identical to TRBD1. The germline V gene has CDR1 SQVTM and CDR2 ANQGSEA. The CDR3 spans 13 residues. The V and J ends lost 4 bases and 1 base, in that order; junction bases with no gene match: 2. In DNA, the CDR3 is TGCAGCGTTGTACAGGGGGGGAACACTGAAGCTTTCTTT. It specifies CSVVQGGNTEAFF.

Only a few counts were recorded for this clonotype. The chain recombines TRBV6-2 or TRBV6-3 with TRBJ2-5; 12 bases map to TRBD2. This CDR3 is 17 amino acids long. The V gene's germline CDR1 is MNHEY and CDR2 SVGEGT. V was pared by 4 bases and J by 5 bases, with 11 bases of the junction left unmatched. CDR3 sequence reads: CASSLSRLAGVGETQYF. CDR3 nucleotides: TGTGCCAGCAGTTTATCGAGACTAGCGGGAGTCGGGGAGACCCAGTACTTC.

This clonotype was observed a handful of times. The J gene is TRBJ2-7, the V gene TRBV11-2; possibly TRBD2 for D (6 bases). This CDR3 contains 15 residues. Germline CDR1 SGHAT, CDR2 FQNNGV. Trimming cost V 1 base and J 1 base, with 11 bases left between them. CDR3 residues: CASSLGPGESYEQYF. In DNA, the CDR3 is TGTGCCAGCAGCTTAGGTCCGGGAGAGTCCTACGAGCAGTACTTC.

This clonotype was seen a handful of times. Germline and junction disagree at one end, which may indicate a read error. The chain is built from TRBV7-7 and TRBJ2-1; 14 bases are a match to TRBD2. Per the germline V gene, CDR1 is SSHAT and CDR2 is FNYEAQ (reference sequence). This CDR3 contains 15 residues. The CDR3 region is CASSSGLAGVNEQFF. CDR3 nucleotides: TGTGCTAGCAGCTCGGGACTAGCGGGAGTCAATGAGCAGTTCTTC.

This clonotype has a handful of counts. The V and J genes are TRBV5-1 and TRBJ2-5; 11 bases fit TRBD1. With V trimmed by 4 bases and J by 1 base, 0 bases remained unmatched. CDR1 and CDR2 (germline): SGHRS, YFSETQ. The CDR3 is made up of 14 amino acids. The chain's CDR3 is CASSGQGAQETQYF. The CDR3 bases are TGCGCCAGCAGCGGACAGGGGGCCCAAGAGACCCAGTACTTC.

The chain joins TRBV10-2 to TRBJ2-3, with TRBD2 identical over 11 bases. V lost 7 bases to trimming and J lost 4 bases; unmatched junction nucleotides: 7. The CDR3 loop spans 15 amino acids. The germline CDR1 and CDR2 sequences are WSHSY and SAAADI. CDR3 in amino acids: CASTFSGGAADTQYF. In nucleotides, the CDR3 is TGCGCCAGCACTTTTAGCGGGGGGGCAGCAGATACGCAGTATTTT.

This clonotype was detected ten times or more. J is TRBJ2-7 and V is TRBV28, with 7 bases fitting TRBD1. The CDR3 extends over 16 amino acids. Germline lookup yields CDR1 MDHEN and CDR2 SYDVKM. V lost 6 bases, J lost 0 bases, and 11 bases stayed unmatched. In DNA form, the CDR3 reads TGTGCCAGCAGCTCCCTTGGGACAGCCTCCTCCTACGAGCAGTACTTC. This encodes CASSSLGTASSYEQYF. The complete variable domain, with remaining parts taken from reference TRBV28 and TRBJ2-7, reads DVKVTQSSRYLVKRTGEKVFLECVQDMDHENMFWYRQDPGLGLRLIYFSYDVKMKEKGDIPEGYSVSREKKERFSLILESASTNQTSMYLCASSSLGTASSYEQYFGPGTRLTVT.

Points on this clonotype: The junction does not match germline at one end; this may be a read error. This CDR3 reads CASSQERLSGANVQTF. The DNA of the CDR3 is TGCGCCAGCAGCCAAGAGAGGCTCTCTGGGGCCAACGTCCAGACTTTC. J is TRBJ2-6 and V is TRBV4-3, with D possibly being TRBD1 (5 bases). Germline assignment: CDR1 LGHNA and CDR2 YSLEER. The CDR3 is 16 residues long.

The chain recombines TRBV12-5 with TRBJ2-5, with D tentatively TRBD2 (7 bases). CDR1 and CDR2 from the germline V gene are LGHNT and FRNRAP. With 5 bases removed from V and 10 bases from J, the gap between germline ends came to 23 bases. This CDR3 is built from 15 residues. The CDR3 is CASGPFRAAGARQYF. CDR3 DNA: TGTGCTAGTGGTCCATTTAGGGCCGCGGGGGCGCGCCAGTACTTC. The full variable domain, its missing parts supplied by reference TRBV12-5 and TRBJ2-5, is DARVTQTPRHKVTEMGQEVTMRCQPILGHNTVFWYRQTMMQGLELLAYFRNRAPLDDSGMPKDRFSAEMPDATLATLKIQPSEPRDSAVYFCASGPFRAAGARQYFGPGTRLLVL.

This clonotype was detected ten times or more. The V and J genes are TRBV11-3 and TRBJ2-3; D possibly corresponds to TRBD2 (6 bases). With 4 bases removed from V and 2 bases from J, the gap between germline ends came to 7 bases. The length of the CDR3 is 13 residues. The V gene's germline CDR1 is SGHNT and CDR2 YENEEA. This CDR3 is CASSWDSTDTQYF. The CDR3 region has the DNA TGTGCCAGCAGCTGGGACTCCACAGATACGCAGTATTTT.

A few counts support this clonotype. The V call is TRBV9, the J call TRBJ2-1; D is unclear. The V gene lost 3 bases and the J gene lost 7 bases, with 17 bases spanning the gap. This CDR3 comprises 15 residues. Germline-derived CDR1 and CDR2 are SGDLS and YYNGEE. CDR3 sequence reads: CASSGGAYSENEQFF. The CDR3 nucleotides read TGTGCCAGCAGCGGCGGCGCGTATTCGGAGAATGAGCAGTTCTTC.

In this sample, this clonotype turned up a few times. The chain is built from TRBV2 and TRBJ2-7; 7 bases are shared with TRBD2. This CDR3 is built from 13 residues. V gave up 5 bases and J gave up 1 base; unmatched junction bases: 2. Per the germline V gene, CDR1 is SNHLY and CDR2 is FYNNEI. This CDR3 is CASSSGLSYEQYF. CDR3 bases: TGTGCCAGCAGTTCGGGACTATCCTACGAGCAGTACTTC.

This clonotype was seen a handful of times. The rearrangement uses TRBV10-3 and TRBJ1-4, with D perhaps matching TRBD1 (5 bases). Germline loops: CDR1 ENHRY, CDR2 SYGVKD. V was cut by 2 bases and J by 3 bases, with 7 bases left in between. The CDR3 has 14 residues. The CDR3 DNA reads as TGTGCCATCAGTGAGGGGGGAGCTAATGAAAAACTGTTTTTT. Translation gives CAISEGGANEKLFF.

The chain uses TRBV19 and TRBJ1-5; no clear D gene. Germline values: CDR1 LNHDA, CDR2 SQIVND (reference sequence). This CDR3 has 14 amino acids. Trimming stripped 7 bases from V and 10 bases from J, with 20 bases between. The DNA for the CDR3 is TGTGCCAGTAATCTTGAGCCTCGAATAGGCCCCCAGCATTTT. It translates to CASNLEPRIGPQHF.

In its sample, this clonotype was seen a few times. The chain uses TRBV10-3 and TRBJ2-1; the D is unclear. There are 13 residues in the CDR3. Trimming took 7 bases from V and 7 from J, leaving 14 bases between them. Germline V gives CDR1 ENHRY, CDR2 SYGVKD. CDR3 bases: TGTGCCATCACCTCCCGGACCGAGAATGAGCAGTTCTTC. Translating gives CAITSRTENEQFF.

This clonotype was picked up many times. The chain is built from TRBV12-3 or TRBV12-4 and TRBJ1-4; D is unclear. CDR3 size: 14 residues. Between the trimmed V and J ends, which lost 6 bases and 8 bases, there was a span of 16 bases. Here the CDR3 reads CASSPDNSEEKLFF. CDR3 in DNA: TGTGCCAGCAGCCCTGACAACTCGGAAGAAAAACTGTTTTTT.

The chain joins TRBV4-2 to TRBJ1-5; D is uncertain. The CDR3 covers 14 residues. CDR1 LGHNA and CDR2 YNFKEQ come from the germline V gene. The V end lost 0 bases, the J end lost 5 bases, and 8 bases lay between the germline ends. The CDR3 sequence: CASSQDAGDQPQHF. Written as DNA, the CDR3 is TGTGCCAGCAGCCAAGATGCGGGCGATCAGCCCCAGCATTTT.

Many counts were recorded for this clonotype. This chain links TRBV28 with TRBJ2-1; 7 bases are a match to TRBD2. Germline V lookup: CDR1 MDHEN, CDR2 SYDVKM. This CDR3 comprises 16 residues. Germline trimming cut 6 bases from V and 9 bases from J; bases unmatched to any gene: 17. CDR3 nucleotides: TGTGCCAGCAGCCCCGCGCTGGGTAGCGGGCACATTGAGCAGTTCTTC. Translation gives CASSPALGSGHIEQFF.

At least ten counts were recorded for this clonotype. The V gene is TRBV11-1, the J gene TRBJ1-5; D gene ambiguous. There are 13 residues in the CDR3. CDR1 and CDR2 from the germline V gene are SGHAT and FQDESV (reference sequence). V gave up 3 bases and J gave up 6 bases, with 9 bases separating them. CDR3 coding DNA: TGTGCCAGCAGCTTCGATTTTAGTCAGCCCCAGCATTTT. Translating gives CASSFDFSQPQHF.

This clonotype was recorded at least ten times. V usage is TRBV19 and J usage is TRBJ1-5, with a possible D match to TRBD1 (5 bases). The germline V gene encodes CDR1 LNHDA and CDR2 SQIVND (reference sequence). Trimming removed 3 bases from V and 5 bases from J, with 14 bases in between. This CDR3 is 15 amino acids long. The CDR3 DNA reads TGTGCCAGTAGTATGCCCCAGGGATGGGATCAGCCCCAGCATTTT. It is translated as CASSMPQGWDQPQHF.

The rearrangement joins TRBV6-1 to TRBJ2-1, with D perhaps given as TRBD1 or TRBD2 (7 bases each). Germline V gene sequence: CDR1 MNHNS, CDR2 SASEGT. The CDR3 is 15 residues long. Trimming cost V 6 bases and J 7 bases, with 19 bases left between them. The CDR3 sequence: CASSLQGGSGNEQFF. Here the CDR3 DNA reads TGTGCCAGCAGCCTCCAGGGGGGTAGCGGGAATGAGCAGTTCTTC.

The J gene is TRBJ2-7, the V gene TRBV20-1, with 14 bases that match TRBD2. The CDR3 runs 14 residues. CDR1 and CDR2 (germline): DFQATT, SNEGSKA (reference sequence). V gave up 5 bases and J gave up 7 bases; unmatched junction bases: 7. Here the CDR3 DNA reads TGCAGTGCTGTGACTAGCGGGAGGGGTAAAGAGCAGTACTTC. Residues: CSAVTSGRGKEQYF.

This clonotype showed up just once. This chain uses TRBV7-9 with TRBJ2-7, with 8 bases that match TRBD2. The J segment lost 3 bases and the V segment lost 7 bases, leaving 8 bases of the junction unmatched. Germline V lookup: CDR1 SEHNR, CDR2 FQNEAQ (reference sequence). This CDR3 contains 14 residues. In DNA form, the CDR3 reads TGTGCCAGCACCTTTAGCGGGGCCAACTACGAGCAGTACTTC. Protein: CASTFSGANYEQYF.

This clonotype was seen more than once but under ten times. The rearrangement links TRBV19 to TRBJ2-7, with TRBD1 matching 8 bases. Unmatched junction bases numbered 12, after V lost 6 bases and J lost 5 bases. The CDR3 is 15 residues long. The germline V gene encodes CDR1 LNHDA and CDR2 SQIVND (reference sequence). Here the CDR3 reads CASSLESGTGDEQYF. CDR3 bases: TGTGCCAGTAGCCTTGAGTCGGGGACAGGCGACGAGCAGTACTTC.

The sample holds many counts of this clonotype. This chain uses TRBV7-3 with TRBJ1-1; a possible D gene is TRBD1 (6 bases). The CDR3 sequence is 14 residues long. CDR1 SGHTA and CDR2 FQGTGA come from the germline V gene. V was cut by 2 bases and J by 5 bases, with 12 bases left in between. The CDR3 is CASSLYSGVTEAFF. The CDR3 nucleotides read TGTGCCAGCAGCTTATACTCAGGGGTAACTGAAGCTTTCTTT. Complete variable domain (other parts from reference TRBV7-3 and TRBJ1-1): GAGVSQTPSNKVTEKGKYVELRCDPISGHTALYWYRQSLGQGPEFLIYFQGTGAADDSGLPNDRFFAVRPEGSVSTLKIQRTERGDSAVYLCASSLYSGVTEAFFGQGTRLTVV.

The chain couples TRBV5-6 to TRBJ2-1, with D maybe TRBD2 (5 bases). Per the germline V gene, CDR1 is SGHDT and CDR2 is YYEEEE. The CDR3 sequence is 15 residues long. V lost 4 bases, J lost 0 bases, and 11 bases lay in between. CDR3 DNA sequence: TGTGCCAGCAGCCGGACTCTTAGCTCCTACAATGAGCAGTTCTTC. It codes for CASSRTLSSYNEQFF.